This T cell receptor (beta chain) appears in the sequencing data of a study of CD8 T cells in Susac syndrome. The authors reverse transcribed roughly 0.5 to 1 ug RNA with random hexamers. Multiplex immunoSEQ PCR targeted 54 Vbeta and 13 Jbeta TCR beta segments. In TCRdb, the immunoSEQ multiplex PCR reads were re-called with MiXCR into one record per CDR3 protein. This sample carries 40,000 to 55,000 distinct CDR3 sequences, about 92% of them seen once, and the ten largest clones take around 0.55%. The V end was cut by 5 bases, the J end by 5 bases, with 19 bases between. The CDR3 is 15 amino acids. The receptor's source is a human donor with multiple sclerosis. The sequenced sample was CD8+ T cells from PBMCs. J is TRBJ2-7 and V is TRBV12-3 or TRBV12-4; D unclear. The chain's CDR3 is CASSPSPPGRNEQYF. The DNA of the CDR3 is TGTGCCAGCAGTCCCAGCCCCCCAGGCCGCAACGAGCAGTACTTC.